Below, 20 T cell receptor beta chains from the same sample are listed, as sequenced in a study of identical twins. TCRdb called the 5' RACE reads again in MiXCR, with one record for every CDR3 protein. The sample consists of some 230,000 distinct CDR3 sequences, over 5% of them appearing once. The sample was also linked to a second study, of T cells expressing NK-cell markers.

Specimen: CD8+ T cells sorted from blood. These receptors came from a woman between 18 and 29 years old in good health.

This clonotype was recorded a few times. This chain connects TRBV5-5 to TRBJ2-1, with 13 bases that match TRBD2. J lost 0 bases, V lost 4 bases, and 7 bases had no gene match. Germline values: CDR1 SGHKS, CDR2 YYEKEE (reference sequence). The CDR3 is made up of 18 amino acids. The CDR3 DNA reads TGTGCCAGCAGCGGTGGGACTAGCGGGACTAGCTCCTACAATGAGCAGTTCTTC. Encoded protein: CASSGGTSGTSSYNEQFF.

There are a few counts of this clonotype. V usage is TRBV6-1 and J usage is TRBJ1-1; D perhaps matches TRBD1 (5 bases). V shed 7 bases and J shed 11 bases, with 11 bases lying between them. CDR3 size: 10 residues. Germline V CDR1 and CDR2: MNHNS, SASEGT. The CDR3 protein is CASNSGRAFF. CDR3 sequence (DNA): TGTGCCAGCAACTCGGGACGGGCTTTCTTT.

This clonotype has only a few counts. This sequence joins TRBV9 and TRBJ2-1; a weak D match, TRBD2 (5 bases). V shed 0 bases and J shed 1 base, with 11 bases lying between them. CDR3 length: 16 amino acids. From germline, CDR1 is SGDLS and CDR2 YYNGEE. DNA for the CDR3: TGTGCCAGCAGCGTAGAAGGCAGAGGGTCCTACAATGAGCAGTTCTTC. Translating it yields CASSVEGRGSYNEQFF.

The chain recombines TRBV29-1 with TRBJ2-1; weak D call: TRBD1 (6 bases). The CDR3 extends over 12 amino acids. The V gene's germline CDR1 is SQVTM and CDR2 ANQGSEA. Trimming took 3 bases from V and 7 from J, leaving 10 bases between them. The CDR3 DNA sequence: TGCAGCGTTGACACAGGGAATAATGAGCAGTTCTTC. Translating it yields CSVDTGNNEQFF.

The V and J genes are TRBV3-1 and TRBJ2-1; 8 bases map to TRBD2. This CDR3 contains 15 residues. Per the germline V gene, CDR1 is LGHDT and CDR2 is YNNKEL (reference sequence). V shed 4 bases and J 5 bases; nucleotides not matched to a gene: 7. CDR3 DNA: TGTGCCAGCAGCCCTGGGACTAGGGGCCACAATGAGCAGTTCTTC. Encoded protein: CASSPGTRGHNEQFF.

The chain is built from TRBV5-6 and TRBJ2-3; D gene unclear. CDR3 length: 12 residues. Germline assignment: CDR1 SGHDT and CDR2 YYEEEE. Trimming cost V 4 bases and J 8 bases, with 11 bases left between them. CDR3 sequence reads: CASSPGESTQYF. DNA for the CDR3: TGTGCCAGCAGCCCTGGTGAGTCTACGCAGTATTTT.

This chain joins TRBV7-9 and TRBJ2-5; the D gene is possibly TRBD2 (5 bases). CDR3 length equals 14 residues. Germline assignment: CDR1 SEHNR and CDR2 FQNEAQ (reference sequence). Between the trimmed V and J ends, which lost 5 bases and 2 bases, there was a span of 12 bases. This CDR3 reads CASSIRTAQETQYF. CDR3 nucleotides: TGTGCCAGCAGCATCAGGACTGCACAAGAGACCCAGTACTTC.

The chain joins TRBV10-3 to TRBJ2-1; 8 nucleotides align to TRBD2. The CDR3 is 11 residues long. Germline CDR1 ENHRY, CDR2 SYGVKD. With 5 bases clipped from V and 12 bases from J, the junction kept 3 bases outside the gene matches. The CDR3 DNA reads TGTGCCATCAGTATAGCGGGGAGGCAGTTCTTC. Translated: CAISIAGRQFF.

This clonotype appeared many times. The chain couples TRBV6-2 or TRBV6-3 to TRBJ2-1; D gene ambiguous. CDR1 and CDR2 from the germline V gene are MNHEY and SVGEGT. Trimming removed 6 bases at V and 5 bases at J, with 17 bases between. CDR3 length: 15 residues. The CDR3 DNA sequence: TGTGCCAGCAGCCGCGACCGGACCTTTGACAATGAGCAGTTCTTC. It translates to CASSRDRTFDNEQFF.

This rearrangement joins TRBV2 to TRBJ2-5; the D call may be TRBD1 or TRBD2 (5 bases each). Germline assignment: CDR1 SNHLY and CDR2 FYNNEI. The CDR3 loop spans 15 amino acids. Trimming took 1 base from V and 5 from J, leaving 14 bases between them. The CDR3 DNA reads TGTGCCAGCAGTGAAGTAGGGACCAAGTTGGAGACCCAGTACTTC. Its protein product is CASSEVGTKLETQYF.

This clonotype has only a few counts. The rearrangement joins TRBV4-1 to TRBJ2-7; 7 bases align to TRBD1. Trimming at V came to 3 bases and at J to 2 bases, leaving 7 bases not matched to a gene. The V gene's germline CDR1 is MGHRA and CDR2 YSYEKL. The CDR3 consists of 15 residues. The CDR3 region is CASSHLTGTAYEQYF. DNA for the CDR3: TGCGCCAGCAGCCACCTAACCGGGACAGCCTACGAGCAGTACTTC.

There are many counts of this clonotype. This sequence joins TRBV20-1 and TRBJ2-7; D perhaps matches TRBD2 (5 bases). The length of the CDR3 is 13 residues. Germline lookup yields CDR1 DFQATT and CDR2 SNEGSKA (reference sequence). The ends were cut back, 4 bases at V and 4 bases at J, with 14 bases in the middle. CDR3 residues: CSAMLGELYEQYF. In nucleotides, the CDR3 is TGCAGTGCTATGCTCGGGGAACTGTACGAGCAGTACTTC.

This clonotype was counted only a few times. The gene calls are TRBV11-2 and TRBJ2-3; unclear D gene. Deletions cut 1 base from V and 4 bases from J, with 6 bases between. CDR1 and CDR2 (germline): SGHAT, FQNNGV. The CDR3 contains 13 residues. CDR3: CASSLGGSDTQYF. The CDR3 DNA is TGTGCCAGCAGCTTAGGAGGCTCAGATACGCAGTATTTT.

This clonotype appeared a few times. The rearrangement joins TRBV12-3 or TRBV12-4 to TRBJ1-4, with D possibly being TRBD1 (6 bases). Trimming took 6 bases from V and 7 from J, leaving 9 bases between them. This CDR3 has 12 residues. In DNA, the CDR3 is TGTGCCAGCAGACAGGGCAGTGAAAAACTGTTTTTT. Residues: CASRQGSEKLFF.

This clonotype was seen only a few times. The rearrangement joins TRBV7-9 to TRBJ2-2; 9 bases fit TRBD1. Germline CDR1 SEHNR, CDR2 FQNEAQ (reference sequence). V gave up 3 bases and J gave up 4 bases; unmatched junction bases: 6. The CDR3 has 16 amino acids. CDR3: CASSFGQTGGTGELFF. CDR3 nucleotide sequence: TGTGCCAGCAGCTTTGGCCAGACAGGGGGCACCGGGGAGCTGTTTTTT.

This clonotype was seen a few times. Compared with germline, one end of the junction differs, possibly owing to a read error. The V and J genes are TRBV11-1 and TRBJ2-5, with a possible D match to TRBD1 (7 bases). Germline V gene lookup returns CDR1 SGHAT and CDR2 FQDESV (reference sequence). This CDR3 is 16 amino acids long. The CDR3 region has the DNA TGTGCCAGCAGCCTAGCGCCACAGGGGCATCAAGAGACCCAGTACTTC. As protein: CASSLAPQGHQETQYF.

J is TRBJ2-5 and V is TRBV15; D is undetermined. Looked up from germline, CDR1 is LNHNV and CDR2 is YYDKDF (reference sequence). This CDR3 region has 13 residues. The ends were cut back, 9 bases at V and 2 bases at J, with 13 bases in the middle. CDR3 in amino acids: CATAWSLQETQYF. CDR3 nucleotides: TGTGCCACAGCGTGGAGCCTGCAAGAGACCCAGTACTTC.

This chain links TRBV7-9 with TRBJ2-1, with TRBD2 matching 9 bases. The CDR3 sequence is 15 residues long. V was clipped by 3 bases and J by 6 bases; unmatched bases: 6. Germline CDR1 SEHNR, CDR2 FQNEAQ (reference sequence). The CDR3 DNA reads as TGTGCCAGCAGCTTTTCGGGCGGGAGGGTCAATGAGCAGTTCTTC. Translating gives CASSFSGGRVNEQFF.

V is TRBV7-8 and J is TRBJ2-2; 11 bases match TRBD2. Losses at the gene ends were 5 bases for V and 5 bases for J; bases not matched to a gene: 7. The germline V gene has CDR1 SGHVS and CDR2 FQNEAQ. The CDR3 is 16 amino acids. The CDR3: CASSLRLAGLTGELFF. For the CDR3, the DNA is TGTGCCAGCAGCCTACGACTAGCGGGGTTGACCGGGGAGCTGTTTTTT. Combining the CDR3 with reference TRBV7-8 and TRBJ2-2 gives the whole variable domain GAGVSQSPRYKVAKRGQDVALRCDPISGHVSLFWYQQALGQGPEFLTYFQNEAQLDKSGLPSDRFFAERPEGSVSTLKIQRTQQEDSAVYLCASSLRLAGLTGELFFGEGSRLTVL.

This rearrangement joins TRBV2 to TRBJ2-7, with D perhaps matching TRBD1 (6 bases). Per the germline V gene, CDR1 is SNHLY and CDR2 is FYNNEI. This CDR3 region has 16 residues. V shed 6 bases and J shed 1 base, with 19 bases lying between them. The CDR3 bases are TGTGCCAGCAGGTTAGGGGGTGGAGCGGCGTCCTACGAGCAGTACTTC. It codes for CASRLGGGAASYEQYF.